This T cell receptor (beta chain) was observed in a study of radiation and T cells in renal cell carcinoma. The assay was immunoSEQ multiplex PCR, and TCRdb's table has in-frame clones only and misses some. The sample shows 130,000 to 150,000 clones, 88% of them seen only once. Germline CDR1 MNHEY, CDR2 SMNVEV (reference sequence). V dropped 4 bases and J dropped 6 bases, with 13 bases sitting between them. CDR3 size: 14 residues. Time point given: baseline pretreatment blood. Treatment: 15 Gy SBRT to primary tumor, nephrectomy 4 weeks later. This chain links TRBV27 with TRBJ1-5, with a possible D match to TRBD1 (6 bases). This specimen consisted of blood, obtained from a patient whose treatment included radiotherapy and nephrectomy. The sequence came from a woman in her 70s with renal cell carcinoma. The CDR3 sequence is CASSYTGQGQPQHF. CDR3 nucleotide sequence: TGTGCCAGCAGTTATACAGGGCAAGGTCAGCCCCAGCATTTT.